This entry features one T cell receptor beta chain sequence. What it binds is unknown. At one boundary the junction diverges from the germline segment, which might be a read error. Genomic DNA constituted the template upon which TCR beta VDJ and CDR3 profiling was performed. TCRdb recomputed calls from the reads with MiXCR, one row per CDR3 protein. The sample lists fewer than 250,000 distinct CDR3 sequences, approximately 49% occurring once. The data are from a study of CD8+CD57+ T cells in acquired aplastic anemia. Study information: An average of about 3.4 ug of DNA was obtained from sorted CD4+ and CD8+ cells. Healthy donor CD4+ cell samples had a mean of roughly 9.8 million reads.

General study points: Shared by patients and controls, approximately 28 CD8+ CDR3s were abundant in patients.

CDR3 size: 20 residues. Germline V gene data show CDR1 as DFQATT and CDR2 as SNEGSKA (reference sequence). The rearrangement joins TRBV20-1 to TRBJ1-5, with 7 bases aligning to TRBD1. The origin of this receptor is a human donor in good health, serving as a control. The sample was sorted CD4+, CD8+, or CD8+CD57+ T cells (not recorded which) from PBMCs. The CDR3 coding sequence is TGCAGTGCTAGATCTCTGGGTGGGGCTGGAGGGACAGATAGCAATCGGCCCCAGCATTTT. The encoded protein is CSARSLGGAGGTDSNRPQHF.